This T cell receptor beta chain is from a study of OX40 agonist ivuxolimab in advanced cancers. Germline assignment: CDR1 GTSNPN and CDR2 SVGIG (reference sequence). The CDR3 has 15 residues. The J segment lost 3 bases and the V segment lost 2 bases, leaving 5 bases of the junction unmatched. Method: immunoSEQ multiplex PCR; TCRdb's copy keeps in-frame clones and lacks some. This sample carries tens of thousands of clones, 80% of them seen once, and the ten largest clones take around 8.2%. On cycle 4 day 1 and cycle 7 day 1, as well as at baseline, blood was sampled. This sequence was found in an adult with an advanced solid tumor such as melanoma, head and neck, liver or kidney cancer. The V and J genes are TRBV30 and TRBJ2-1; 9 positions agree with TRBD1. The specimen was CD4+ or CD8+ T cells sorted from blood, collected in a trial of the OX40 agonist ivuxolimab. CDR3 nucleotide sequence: TGTGCCTGGAGTACCGGACAGGGGAACTACAATGAGCAGTTCTTC. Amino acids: CAWSTGQGNYNEQFF.